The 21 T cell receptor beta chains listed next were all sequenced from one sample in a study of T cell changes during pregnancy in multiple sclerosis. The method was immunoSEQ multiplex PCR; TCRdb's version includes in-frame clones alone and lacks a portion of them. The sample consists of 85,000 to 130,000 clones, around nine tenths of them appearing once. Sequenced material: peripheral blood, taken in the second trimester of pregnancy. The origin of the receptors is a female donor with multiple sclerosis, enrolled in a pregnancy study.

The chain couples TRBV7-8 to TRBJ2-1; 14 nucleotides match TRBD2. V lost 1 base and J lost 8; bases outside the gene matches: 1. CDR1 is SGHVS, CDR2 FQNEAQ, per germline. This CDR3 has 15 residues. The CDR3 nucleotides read TGTGCCAGCAGCTTAGGACTAGCGGGAGGGCATGAGCAGTTCTTC. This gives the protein CASSLGLAGGHEQFF. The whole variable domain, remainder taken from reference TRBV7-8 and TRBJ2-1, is GAGVSQSPRYKVAKRGQDVALRCDPISGHVSLFWYQQALGQGPEFLTYFQNEAQLDKSGLPSDRFFAERPEGSVSTLKIQRTQQEDSAVYLCASSLGLAGGHEQFFGPGTRLTVL.

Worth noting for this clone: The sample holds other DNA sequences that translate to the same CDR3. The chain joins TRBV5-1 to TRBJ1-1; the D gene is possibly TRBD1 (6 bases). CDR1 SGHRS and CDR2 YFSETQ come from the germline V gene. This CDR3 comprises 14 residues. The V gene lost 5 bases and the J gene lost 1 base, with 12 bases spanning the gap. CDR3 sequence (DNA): TGCGCCAGCAGTTACGTACAGGGGAACACTGAAGCTTTCTTT. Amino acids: CASSYVQGNTEAFF. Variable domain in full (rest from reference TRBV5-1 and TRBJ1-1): KAGVTQTPRYLIKTRGQQVTLSCSPISGHRSVSWYQQTPGQGLQFLFEYFSETQRNKGNFPGRFSGRQFSNSRSEMNVSTLELGDSALYLCASSYVQGNTEAFFGQGTRLTVV.

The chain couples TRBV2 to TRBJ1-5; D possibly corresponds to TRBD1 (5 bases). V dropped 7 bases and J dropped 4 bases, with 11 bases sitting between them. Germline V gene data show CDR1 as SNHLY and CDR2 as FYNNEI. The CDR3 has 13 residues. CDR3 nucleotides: TGTGCCAGCAAACAGGAGCTTAATCAGCCCCAGCATTTT. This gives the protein CASKQELNQPQHF.

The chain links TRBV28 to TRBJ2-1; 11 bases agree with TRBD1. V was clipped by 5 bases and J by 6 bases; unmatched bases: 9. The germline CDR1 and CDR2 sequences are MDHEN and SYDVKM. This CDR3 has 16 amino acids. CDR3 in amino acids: CASSPGGQGASNEQFF. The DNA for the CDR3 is TGTGCCAGCAGTCCGGGAGGACAGGGGGCTAGCAATGAGCAGTTCTTC. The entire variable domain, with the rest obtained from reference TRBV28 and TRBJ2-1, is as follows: DVKVTQSSRYLVKRTGEKVFLECVQDMDHENMFWYRQDPGLGLRLIYFSYDVKMKEKGDIPEGYSVSREKKERFSLILESASTNQTSMYLCASSPGGQGASNEQFFGPGTRLTVL.

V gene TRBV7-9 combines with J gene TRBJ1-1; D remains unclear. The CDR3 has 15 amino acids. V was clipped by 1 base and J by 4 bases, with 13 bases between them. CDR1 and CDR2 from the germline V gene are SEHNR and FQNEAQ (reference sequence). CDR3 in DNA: TGTGCCAGCAGCTTAGAGGCGGGGTGGGGCACTGAAGCTTTCTTT. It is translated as CASSLEAGWGTEAFF.

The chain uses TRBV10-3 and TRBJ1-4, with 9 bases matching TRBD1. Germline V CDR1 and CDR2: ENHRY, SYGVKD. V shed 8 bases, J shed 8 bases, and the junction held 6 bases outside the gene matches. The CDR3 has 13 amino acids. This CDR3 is CAIGGQGSEKLFF. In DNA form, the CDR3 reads TGTGCCATCGGGGGACAGGGAAGCGAAAAACTGTTTTTT.

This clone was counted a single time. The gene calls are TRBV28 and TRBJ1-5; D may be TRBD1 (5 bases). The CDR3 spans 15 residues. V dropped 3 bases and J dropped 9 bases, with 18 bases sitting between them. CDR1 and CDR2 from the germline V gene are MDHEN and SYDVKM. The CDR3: CASSFGAGTAWPQHF. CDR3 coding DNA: TGTGCCAGCAGTTTTGGGGCCGGAACAGCTTGGCCCCAGCATTTT.

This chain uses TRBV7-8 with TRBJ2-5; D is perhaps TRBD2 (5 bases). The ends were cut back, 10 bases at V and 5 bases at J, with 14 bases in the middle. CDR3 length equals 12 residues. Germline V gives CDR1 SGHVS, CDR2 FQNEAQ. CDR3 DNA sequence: TGTGCCACAAGCCCCGGCGGGGAGACCCAGTACTTC. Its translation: CATSPGGETQYF.

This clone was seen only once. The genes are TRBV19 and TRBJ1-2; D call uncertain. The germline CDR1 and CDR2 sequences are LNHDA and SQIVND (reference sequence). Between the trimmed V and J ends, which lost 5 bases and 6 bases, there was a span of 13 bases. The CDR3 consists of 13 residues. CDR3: CASSAGRRDGYTF. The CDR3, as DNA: TGTGCCAGTAGTGCCGGGAGGAGAGATGGCTACACCTTC.

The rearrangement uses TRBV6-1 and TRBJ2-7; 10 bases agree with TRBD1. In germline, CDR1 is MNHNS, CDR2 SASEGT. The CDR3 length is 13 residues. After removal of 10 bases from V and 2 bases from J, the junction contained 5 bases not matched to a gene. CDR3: CATTGQGPYEQYF. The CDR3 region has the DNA TGTGCCACTACGGGACAGGGGCCCTACGAGCAGTACTTC.

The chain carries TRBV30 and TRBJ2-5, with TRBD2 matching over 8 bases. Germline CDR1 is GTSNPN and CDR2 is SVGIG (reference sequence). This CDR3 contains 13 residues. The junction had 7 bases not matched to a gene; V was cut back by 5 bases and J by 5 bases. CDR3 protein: CAWGPGGRETQYF. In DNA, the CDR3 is TGTGCCTGGGGCCCGGGGGGGAGGGAGACCCAGTACTTC.

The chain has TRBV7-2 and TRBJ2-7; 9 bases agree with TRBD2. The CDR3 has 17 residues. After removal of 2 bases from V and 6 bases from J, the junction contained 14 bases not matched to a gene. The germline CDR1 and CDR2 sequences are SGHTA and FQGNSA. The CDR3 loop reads CASSLSPPAGLAIEQYF. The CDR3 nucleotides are TGTGCCAGCAGCTTATCACCCCCCGCGGGACTAGCTATCGAGCAGTACTTC.

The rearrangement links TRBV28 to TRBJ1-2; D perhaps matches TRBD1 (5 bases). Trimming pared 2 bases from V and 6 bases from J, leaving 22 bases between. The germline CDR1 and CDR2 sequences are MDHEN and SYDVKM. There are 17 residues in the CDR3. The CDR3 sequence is CASSLNLRQGLSHGYTF. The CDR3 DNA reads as TGTGCCAGCAGTTTAAATCTGCGGCAGGGCTTATCCCATGGCTACACCTTC.

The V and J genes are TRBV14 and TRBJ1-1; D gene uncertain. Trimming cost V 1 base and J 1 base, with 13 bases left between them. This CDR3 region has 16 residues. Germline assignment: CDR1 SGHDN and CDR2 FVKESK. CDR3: CASSQGSEIENTEAFF. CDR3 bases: TGTGCCAGCAGCCAAGGGTCGGAGATAGAGAACACTGAAGCTTTCTTT.

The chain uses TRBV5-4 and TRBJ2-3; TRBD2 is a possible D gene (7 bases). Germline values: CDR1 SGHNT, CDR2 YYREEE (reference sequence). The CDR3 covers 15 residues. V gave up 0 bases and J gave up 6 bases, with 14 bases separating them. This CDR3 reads CASSLVGGALDTQYF. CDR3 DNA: TGTGCCAGCAGCTTGGTTGGGGGGGCTCTTGATACGCAGTATTTT. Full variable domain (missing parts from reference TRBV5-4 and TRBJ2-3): ETGVTQSPTHLIKTRGQQVTLRCSSQSGHNTVSWYQQALGQGPQFIFQYYREEENGRGNFPPRFSGLQFPNYSSELNVNALELDDSALYLCASSLVGGALDTQYFGPGTRLTVL.

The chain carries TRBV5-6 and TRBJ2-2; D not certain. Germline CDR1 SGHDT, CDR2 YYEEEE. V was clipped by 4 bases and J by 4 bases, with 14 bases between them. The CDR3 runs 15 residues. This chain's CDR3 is CASSRSRGITGELFF. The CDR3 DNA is TGTGCCAGCAGCCGGTCGAGAGGAATCACCGGGGAGCTGTTTTTT.

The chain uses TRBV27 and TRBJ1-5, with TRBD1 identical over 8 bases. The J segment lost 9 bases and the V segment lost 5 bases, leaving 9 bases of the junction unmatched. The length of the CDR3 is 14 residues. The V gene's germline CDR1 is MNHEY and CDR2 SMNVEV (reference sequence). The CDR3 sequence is CASSIRTGLRPQHF. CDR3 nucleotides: TGTGCCAGCAGTATAAGGACAGGGCTTAGGCCCCAGCATTTT.

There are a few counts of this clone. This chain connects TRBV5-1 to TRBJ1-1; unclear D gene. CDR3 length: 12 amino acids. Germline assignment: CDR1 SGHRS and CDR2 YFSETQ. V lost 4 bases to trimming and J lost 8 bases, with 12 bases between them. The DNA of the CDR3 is TGCGCCAGCAGCGCCGGATCCGGGGAAGCTTTCTTT. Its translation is CASSAGSGEAFF.

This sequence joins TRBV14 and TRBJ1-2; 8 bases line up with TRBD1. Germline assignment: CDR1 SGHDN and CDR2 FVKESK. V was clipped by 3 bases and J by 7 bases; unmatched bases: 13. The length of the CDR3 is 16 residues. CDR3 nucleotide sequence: TGTGCCAGCAGCCAGTTCCTAAGAGGACAGGGCTTTGGCTACACCTTC. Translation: CASSQFLRGQGFGYTF.

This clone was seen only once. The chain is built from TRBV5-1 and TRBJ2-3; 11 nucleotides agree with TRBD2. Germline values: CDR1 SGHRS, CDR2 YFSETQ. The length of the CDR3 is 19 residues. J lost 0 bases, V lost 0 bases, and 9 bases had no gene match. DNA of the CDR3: TGCGCCAGCAGCTTGGCGGTTCTAGCGGGGGGACCTAGCACAGATACGCAGTATTTT. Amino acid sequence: CASSLAVLAGGPSTDTQYF.

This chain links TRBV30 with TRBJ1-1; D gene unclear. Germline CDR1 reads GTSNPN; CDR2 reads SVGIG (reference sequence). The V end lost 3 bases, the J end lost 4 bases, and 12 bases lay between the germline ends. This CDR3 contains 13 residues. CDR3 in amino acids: CAWRYPGSTEAFF. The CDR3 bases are TGTGCCTGGAGGTACCCGGGGAGCACTGAAGCTTTCTTT.